This T cell receptor beta chain was found in a study of cytomegalovirus exposure and HLA in healthy donors. Germline-derived CDR1 and CDR2 are LNHDA and SQIVND (reference sequence). CDR3 length: 15 amino acids. Primers for the PCR totalled 60 Vbeta and 13 Jbeta. Generated by immunoSEQ multiplex PCR, the TCRdb table keeps only in-frame clones and is missing some. The sample yields fewer than 350,000 clones, approximately 90% seen once. Remarks on this clone: At one boundary the junction diverges from the germline segment, which might be a read error. Distinct nucleotide sequences in the sample also encode this CDR3.

Sequenced material: PBMCs. This chain connects TRBV19 to TRBJ1-6; D is undetermined. The clonotype comes from a young woman in good health and CMV-seronegative. In DNA, the CDR3 is TGTGCCAGTAGTATTCAGGACTCCTATAATTCCCCCCTCCACTTT. It yields the protein CASSIQDSYNSPLHF.